This TCR beta chain was captured in a study of shared clonotypes between healthy human individuals. Background on the study: Aged between 18 and 49, the donors were two women and a few men.

CD4+ cells were split into CD45RA+ naive and CD45RA-negative memory subsets. A note on this clone: Its target is unknown.

Some clones are missing from TCRdb's copy, which holds only in-frame ones; the method was immunoSEQ multiplex PCR. Here the sample spans around 1.5 million clones, approximately 98% being singletons. General study points: With several donors compared, approximately 5.5% of naive CD4 clonotypes were shared. Compared with memory subsets, naive subsets generally had larger estimated richness.

V lost 4 bases to trimming and J lost 1 base; unmatched junction nucleotides: 16. The CDR3 contains 19 residues. CDR1 and CDR2 (germline): SGHRS, YFSETQ. The chain recombines TRBV5-1 with TRBJ2-3, with 9 nucleotides matching TRBD1. The sequenced sample consisted of naive CD4+ T cells sorted from blood. Subset indicated: CD45RA+ positively selected. The TCR originated in a young man in good health. The CDR3 DNA reads TGCGCCAGCAGCGACGGTACCGGGACAGGGTTTTTCGGCACAGATACGCAGTATTTT. This codes for CASSDGTGTGFFGTDTQYF.